This T cell receptor beta chain originates from a study of blood T cell repertoires in COVID-19. At the level of the study: The analysed material was cDNA or gDNA that came from T cells, B-cell-depleted T cells, or PBMCs.

TCRdb keeps only in-frame clones here, not all; method: immunoSEQ multiplex PCR. The sample has approximately 230,000 clones, about 90% seen once. The CDR3 length is 14 residues. With 4 bases clipped from V and 7 bases from J, the junction kept 7 bases outside the gene matches. The V gene's germline CDR1 is LGHNA and CDR2 YNFKEQ. This TCR derives from an elderly man with acute or convalescent COVID-19. Sequencing was carried out using peripheral blood. V usage is TRBV4-2 and J usage is TRBJ1-1, with 9 bases identical to TRBD1. CDR3 nucleotides: TGTGCCAGCAGCCGAAGGCCGGGACAGGGTGAAGCTTTCTTT. Translated: CASSRRPGQGEAFF.